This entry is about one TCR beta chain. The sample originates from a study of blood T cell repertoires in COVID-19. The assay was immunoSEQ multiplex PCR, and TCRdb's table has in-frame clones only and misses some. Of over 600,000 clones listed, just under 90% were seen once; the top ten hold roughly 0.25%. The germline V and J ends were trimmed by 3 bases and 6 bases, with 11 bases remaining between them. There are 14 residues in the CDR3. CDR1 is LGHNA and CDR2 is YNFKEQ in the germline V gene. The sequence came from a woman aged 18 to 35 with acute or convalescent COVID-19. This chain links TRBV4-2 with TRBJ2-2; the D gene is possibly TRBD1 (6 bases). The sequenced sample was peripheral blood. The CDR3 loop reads CASSQSEGAGELFF. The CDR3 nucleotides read TGTGCCAGCAGCCAGTCCGAGGGGGCCGGGGAGCTGTTTTTT.